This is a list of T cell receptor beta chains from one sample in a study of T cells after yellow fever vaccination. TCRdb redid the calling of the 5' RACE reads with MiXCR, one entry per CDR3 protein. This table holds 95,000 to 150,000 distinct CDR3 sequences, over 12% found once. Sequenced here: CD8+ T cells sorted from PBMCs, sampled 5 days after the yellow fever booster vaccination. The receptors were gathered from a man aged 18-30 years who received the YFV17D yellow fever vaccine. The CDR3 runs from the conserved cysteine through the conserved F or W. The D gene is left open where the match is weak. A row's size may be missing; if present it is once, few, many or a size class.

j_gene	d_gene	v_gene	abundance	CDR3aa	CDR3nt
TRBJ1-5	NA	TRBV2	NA	CASSEEEGYNQPQHF	TGTGCCAGCAGTGAGGAAGAGGGGTACAATCAGCCCCAGCATTTT
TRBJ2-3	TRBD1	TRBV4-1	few	CASSHEDRRACNF	TGCGCCAGCAGCCACGAGGACAGGCGAGCGTGTAATTTT
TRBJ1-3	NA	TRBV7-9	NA	CASTRTAGAGNTIYF	TGTGCCAGCACGCGGACAGCTGGGGCTGGAAACACCATATATTTT
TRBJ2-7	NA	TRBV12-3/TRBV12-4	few	CASSFGGGGTEQYF	TGTGCCAGCAGTTTTGGCGGGGGCGGGACCGAGCAGTACTTC
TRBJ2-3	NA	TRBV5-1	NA	CASSLKGPHYTDTQYF	TGCGCCAGCAGCTTGAAGGGGCCCCATTACACAGATACGCAGTATTTT
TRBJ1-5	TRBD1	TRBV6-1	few	CASSEGNRGWQPQHF	TGTGCCAGCAGTGAAGGTAACAGGGGGTGGCAGCCCCAGCATTTT
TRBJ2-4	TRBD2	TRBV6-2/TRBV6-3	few	CASSYHGEGAKNIQYF	TGTGCCAGCAGTTATCACGGGGAGGGAGCCAAAAACATTCAGTACTTC
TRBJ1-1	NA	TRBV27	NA	CASKEGDWNTEAFF	TGTGCCAGCAAAGAAGGAGATTGGAACACTGAAGCTTTCTTT
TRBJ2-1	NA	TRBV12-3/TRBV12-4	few	CASRATENEQFF	TGTGCCAGCAGGGCAACAGAGAATGAGCAGTTCTTC
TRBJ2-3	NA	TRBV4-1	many	CASSRTESDTQYF	TGCGCCAGCAGCCGAACAGAGTCAGATACGCAGTATTTT
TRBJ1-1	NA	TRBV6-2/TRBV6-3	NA	CASSYSTGYTEAFF	TGTGCCAGCAGTTATTCAACAGGATACACTGAAGCTTTCTTT
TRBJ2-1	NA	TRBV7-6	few	CASSLEWGHNEQFF	TGTGCCAGCAGCTTAGAGTGGGGGCACAATGAGCAGTTCTTC
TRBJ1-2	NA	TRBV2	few	CASIVNSIYGYTF	TGTGCCAGCATCGTGAACAGCATCTATGGCTACACCTTC
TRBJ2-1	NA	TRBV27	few	CASSLAGQYNEQFF	TGTGCCAGCAGTTTGGCCGGTCAGTACAATGAGCAGTTCTTC
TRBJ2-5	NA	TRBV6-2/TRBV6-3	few	CASSYESQETQYF	TGTGCCAGCAGTTATGAGAGCCAAGAGACCCAGTACTTC
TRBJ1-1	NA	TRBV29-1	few	CSVEPANTEAFF	TGCAGCGTTGAGCCCGCAAACACTGAAGCTTTCTTT
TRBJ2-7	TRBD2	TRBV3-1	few	CASTPTSGGVEQYF	TGTGCCAGCACGCCGACTAGCGGGGGGGTAGAGCAGTACTTC
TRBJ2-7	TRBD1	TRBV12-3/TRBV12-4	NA	CASTQGGQGIYEQYF	TGTGCCAGCACCCAAGGGGGCCAGGGGATCTACGAGCAGTACTTC
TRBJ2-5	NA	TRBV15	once	CATSRGIAERQETQYF	TGTGCCACCAGCAGAGGAATAGCAGAGCGACAAGAGACCCAGTACTTC
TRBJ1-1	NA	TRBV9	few	CASSTGGVDGITEAFF	TGTGCCAGCTCCACCGGCGGAGTAGATGGAATAACTGAAGCTTTCTTT
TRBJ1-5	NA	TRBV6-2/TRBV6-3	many	CASRTDSNQPQHF	TGTGCCAGCAGGACCGATAGCAATCAGCCCCAGCATTTT
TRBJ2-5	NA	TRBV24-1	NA	CATSAGSGPYQETQYF	TGTGCCACCAGTGCCGGATCGGGTCCGTACCAAGAGACCCAGTACTTC
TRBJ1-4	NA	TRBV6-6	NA	CASTTGLQNEKLFF	TGTGCCAGCACCACTGGACTTCAAAATGAAAAACTGTTTTTT
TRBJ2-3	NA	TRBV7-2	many	CASHIGGHSTDTQYF	TGTGCCAGCCACATAGGGGGACATAGCACAGATACGCAGTATTTT
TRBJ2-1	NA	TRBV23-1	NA	CASSQRVYNEQFF	TGCGCCAGCAGTCAACGGGTCTACAATGAGCAGTTCTTC
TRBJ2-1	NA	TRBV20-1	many	CSAMRIREQFF	TGCAGTGCTATGCGAATCCGAGAGCAGTTCTTC
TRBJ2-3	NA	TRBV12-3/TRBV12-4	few	CASSPPIRWFADTQYF	TGTGCCAGCAGTCCCCCGATCCGGTGGTTTGCAGATACGCAGTATTTT
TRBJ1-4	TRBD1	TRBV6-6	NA	CASRHRLHRDRGTGTNEKLFF	TGTGCCAGCAGACACCGATTACACCGGGACAGGGGAACGGGGACTAATGAAAAACTGTTTTTT
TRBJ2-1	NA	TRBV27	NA	CASSLPDGNEQFF	TGTGCCAGCAGTTTACCGGATGGGAATGAGCAGTTCTTC
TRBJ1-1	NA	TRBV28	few	CASSFPIYTEAFF	TGTGCCAGCAGTTTCCCCATTTACACTGAAGCTTTCTTT
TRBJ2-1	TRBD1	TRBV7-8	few	CASSTTGGNEQFF	TGTGCCAGCAGCACAACAGGGGGCAATGAGCAGTTCTTC
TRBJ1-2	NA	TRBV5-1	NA	CASSFNSRYNYGYTF	TGCGCCAGCAGCTTTAATAGCAGGTACAACTATGGCTACACCTTC
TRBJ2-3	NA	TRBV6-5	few	CASSQLGHFTDTQYF	TGTGCCAGCAGTCAACTGGGACATTTCACAGATACGCAGTATTTT
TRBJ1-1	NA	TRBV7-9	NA	CASSLAKGEENTEAFF	TGTGCCAGCAGCTTAGCAAAGGGCGAGGAGAACACTGAAGCTTTCTTT
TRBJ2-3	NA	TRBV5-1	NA	CASSLVQGRTDTQYF	TGCGCCAGCAGCTTGGTGCAGGGCCGCACAGATACGCAGTATTTT
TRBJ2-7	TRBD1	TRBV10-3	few	CAISLGTDYEQYF	TGTGCCATCAGCCTCGGGACAGACTACGAGCAGTACTTC
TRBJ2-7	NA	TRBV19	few	CASSWDSTYEQYF	TGTGCCAGTAGCTGGGACTCCACCTACGAGCAGTACTTC
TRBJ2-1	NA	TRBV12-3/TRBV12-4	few	CASSLEPPTNEQFF	TGTGCCAGCAGTTTAGAGCCCCCGACGAATGAGCAGTTCTTC
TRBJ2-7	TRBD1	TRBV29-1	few	CSAWTGHSYEQYF	TGCAGCGCTTGGACAGGGCATAGTTACGAGCAGTACTTC
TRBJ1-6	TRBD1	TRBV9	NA	CASSEKTGGNNSPLHF	TGTGCCAGCAGCGAGAAGACAGGGGGTAATAATTCACCCCTCCACTTT
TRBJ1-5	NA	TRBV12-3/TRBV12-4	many	CASSLGQSPDQPQHF	TGTGCCAGCAGTTTAGGGCAGTCCCCCGATCAGCCCCAGCATTTT
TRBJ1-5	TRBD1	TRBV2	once	CASSEASGGIQPQHF	TGTGCCAGCAGTGAAGCATCAGGGGGCATCCAGCCCCAGCATTTT
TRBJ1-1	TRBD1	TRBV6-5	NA	CASRLRTGRGDTEAFF	TGTGCCAGCAGACTGAGGACAGGGAGGGGGGACACTGAAGCTTTCTTT
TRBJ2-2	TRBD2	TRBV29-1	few	CSVAGGGAHQGFAGELFF	TGCAGCGTTGCCGGCGGGGGGGCTCACCAGGGTTTCGCCGGGGAGCTGTTTTTT
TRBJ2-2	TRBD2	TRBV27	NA	CASSMGLAVGELFF	TGTGCCAGCAGCATGGGACTAGCGGTCGGGGAGCTGTTTTTT
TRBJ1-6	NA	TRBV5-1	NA	CASSFRTPTAGNSPLHF	TGCGCCAGCAGCTTCCGAACACCGACAGCCGGGAATTCACCCCTCCACTTT
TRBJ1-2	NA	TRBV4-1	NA	CASSQGGASPGYGYTF	TGCGCCAGCAGCCAAGGGGGGGCATCCCCCGGCTATGGCTACACCTTC